This TCR beta chain was sequenced during a study of control samples from healthy donors and cancer patients. Sequenced by immunoSEQ multiplex PCR; TCRdb stores in-frame clones only, minus some. Of about 160,000 clones listed, over 85% are singletons. The receptor was derived from a woman between 40 and 50 years old in good health. Material for sequencing was blood.

The CDR3 region has the DNA TGTGCCAGCAGCGCTTCCGGGACAGATGTAGACATTCAGTACTTC. This encodes CASSASGTDVDIQYF. This sequence joins TRBV2 and TRBJ2-4; 7 nucleotides match TRBD1. The J segment lost 8 bases and the V segment lost 6 bases, leaving 13 bases of the junction unmatched. The CDR3 is 15 residues long. Germline lookup yields CDR1 SNHLY and CDR2 FYNNEI. The full variable domain, its missing parts supplied by reference TRBV2 and TRBJ2-4, is EPEVTQTPSHQVTQMGQEVILRCVPISNHLYFYWYRQILGQKVEFLVSFYNNEISEKSEIFDDQFSVERPDGSNFTLKIRSTKLEDSAMYFCASSASGTDVDIQYFGAGTRLSVL.